Judged by abundance, the clone carrying this TCR beta chain is medium-sized. CDR1 is DFQATT, CDR2 SNEGSKA, per germline (reference sequence). This CDR3 has 15 residues. V was shortened by 0 bases and J by 1 base, with 10 bases between the two germline ends. TCRdb redid the calling of the 5' RACE reads with MiXCR, one entry per CDR3 protein. The sample records fewer than 15,000 distinct CDR3 sequences, less than 25% being singletons. Sequencing used naive CD4+ T cells sorted from blood. Described subset: naive CD4+ T cells, CD4+CD45RA+CD25-. The source of this sequence is a female donor with breast cancer. The chain uses TRBV20-1 and TRBJ2-1; tentatively, D is TRBD1 (6 bases). CDR3 sequence reads: CSAREGGVSYNEQFF. For the CDR3, the DNA is TGCAGTGCTAGAGAAGGGGGAGTATCCTACAATGAGCAGTTCTTC.